These 3 T cell receptor beta chains were all obtained from the same sample, sequenced in a study of beta chain features in type 1 diabetes. Study observations and caveats: TCRB CDR3s were moderately but significantly shorter in Type 1 diabetes patients in all four CD4+ subsets.

Their antigen targets remain unknown. The study reverse transcribed the entire isolated RNA, so it sequenced expressed TCRB transcripts. Clones were read by immunoSEQ multiplex PCR, and TCRdb kept only the in-frame ones, dropping some. The table has fewer than 400,000 clones, about a tenth seen once. The sequenced sample consisted of central memory CD4+ T cells from blood. These receptors were collected from a man younger than 40 with type 1 diabetes.

The sample holds many counts of this clone. The chain couples TRBV7-9 to TRBJ2-1, with 9 bases fitting TRBD2. The germline V gene has CDR1 SEHNR and CDR2 FQNEAQ (reference sequence). The CDR3 is made up of 15 amino acids. J was trimmed by 14 bases and V by 6 bases; bases with no gene match: 17. Written as DNA, the CDR3 is TGTGCCAGCAGTTCTGAGCGAGCGGGGGGCCCCGCGAAGTTCTTC. Translation gives CASSSERAGGPAKFF. The full variable domain, rest sourced from reference TRBV7-9 and TRBJ2-1, is DTGVSQNPRHKITKRGQNVTFRCDPISEHNRLYWYRQTLGQGPEFLTYFQNEAQLEKSRLLSDRFSAERPKGSFSTLEIQRTEQGDSAMYLCASSSERAGGPAKFFGPGTRLTVL.

This clone was seen a few times. The chain couples TRBV14 to TRBJ2-1, with a tentative D call TRBD2 (7 bases). This CDR3 region has 17 residues. V lost 1 base to trimming and J lost 7 bases, with 20 bases between them. CDR1 and CDR2 from the germline V gene are SGHDN and FVKESK. Written as DNA, the CDR3 is TGTGCCAGCAGCCAAGCTCTTTTACCGGGGGGCCGGAATGAGCAGTTCTTC. It encodes CASSQALLPGGRNEQFF.

This clone was observed a handful of times. This chain uses TRBV5-1 with TRBJ2-7, with 8 positions matching TRBD1. The CDR3 has 13 residues. In germline, CDR1 is SGHRS, CDR2 YFSETQ. Losses at the gene ends were 0 bases for V and 6 bases for J; bases not matched to a gene: 2. CDR3 DNA sequence: TGCGCCAGCAGCTTGGGACAGGGGTGCGAGCAGTACTTC. Its translation: CASSLGQGCEQYF.